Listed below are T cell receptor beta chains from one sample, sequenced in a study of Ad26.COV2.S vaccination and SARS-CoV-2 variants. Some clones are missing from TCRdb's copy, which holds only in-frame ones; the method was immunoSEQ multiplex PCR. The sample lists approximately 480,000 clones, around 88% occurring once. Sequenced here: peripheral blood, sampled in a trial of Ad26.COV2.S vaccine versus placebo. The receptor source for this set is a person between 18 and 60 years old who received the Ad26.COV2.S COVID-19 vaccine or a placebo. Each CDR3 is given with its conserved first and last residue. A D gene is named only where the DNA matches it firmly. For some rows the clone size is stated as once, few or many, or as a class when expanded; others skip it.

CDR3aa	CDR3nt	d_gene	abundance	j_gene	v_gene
CSVRLAGEGEQYF	TGCAGCGTCCGCCTAGCGGGAGAGGGCGAGCAGTACTTC	TRBD2	.	TRBJ2-7	TRBV29-1
CASSQGPRTGNSPLHF	TGTGCCAGCAGCCAAGGGCCCAGGACAGGGAATTCACCCCTCCACTTT	TRBD1	.	TRBJ1-6	TRBV4-2
CASSWGIEQFF	TGTGCCAGCAGCTGGGGGATTGAGCAGTTCTTC	.	.	TRBJ2-1	TRBV11-1
CASSLLTSSYNEQFF	TGTGCCAGCAGCCTCCTAACGAGCTCCTACAATGAGCAGTTCTTC	.	.	TRBJ2-1	TRBV14
CASRTTSGRGGETQYF	TGTGCCAGCCGAACCACTAGCGGGAGGGGGGGAGAGACCCAGTACTTC	TRBD2	.	TRBJ2-5	TRBV2
CASSSGGWETQYF	TGTGCCAGCAGCTCAGGGGGCTGGGAGACCCAGTACTTC	TRBD1	.	TRBJ2-5	TRBV14
CASTGSLRSGANVLTF	TGTGCCAGCACTGGCAGCCTCCGCTCTGGGGCCAACGTCCTGACTTTC	.	.	TRBJ2-6	TRBV4-2
CASTQGHNYGYTF	TGTGCCAGCACACAGGGCCATAACTATGGCTACACCTTC	.	.	TRBJ1-2	TRBV19
CASSLVARSYEQYF	TGTGCCAGCAGCTTAGTCGCTCGGTCCTACGAGCAGTACTTC	.	.	TRBJ2-7	TRBV7-9
CSVRLASGEQYF	TGCAGCGTACGACTAGCGTCAGGAGAGCAGTACTTC	TRBD2	.	TRBJ2-7	TRBV29-1
CASSFWGQPQHF	TGTGCCAGCAGTTTTTGGGGGCAGCCCCAGCATTTT	.	.	TRBJ1-5	TRBV28
CASSTFGLAGGDTQYF	TGTGCCAGCAGCACCTTCGGACTAGCGGGGGGAGATACGCAGTATTTT	TRBD2	.	TRBJ2-3	TRBV5-4
CASSVGLGYEQYF	TGTGCCAGCAGCGTAGGCTTAGGGTACGAGCAGTACTTC	.	.	TRBJ2-7	TRBV9
CASSFGQGITDTQYF	TGTGCCAGCAGCTTCGGACAGGGGATAACAGATACGCAGTATTTT	TRBD1	.	TRBJ2-3	TRBV7-3
CATSRGEGTQYF	TGTGCCACCAGCAGGGGAGAAGGGACCCAGTACTTC	.	.	TRBJ2-5	TRBV15
CASSLLSRTNTEAFF	TGTGCCAGCAGTTTGTTATCTAGGACGAACACTGAAGCTTTCTTT	.	.	TRBJ1-1	TRBV27
CASRRQGGNYGYTF	TGTGCCAGCAGGCGCCAAGGGGGGAACTATGGCTACACCTTC	.	.	TRBJ1-2	TRBV5-4
CSASGTGQFF	TGCAGTGCTAGTGGAACGGGACAGTTCTTC	.	.	TRBJ2-1	TRBV20-1
CASSGRTSANRETQYF	TGCGCCAGCAGCGGAAGGACTAGCGCGAATCGGGAGACCCAGTACTTC	TRBD2	.	TRBJ2-5	TRBV5-1
CASSQAPRANNSPLHF	TGTGCCAGCAGCCAAGCGCCCCGGGCAAATAATTCACCCCTCCACTTT	.	.	TRBJ1-6	TRBV4-2
CASSWAPGKHNEQFF	TGTGCCAGCAGTTGGGCCCCCGGGAAGCACAATGAGCAGTTCTTC	.	.	TRBJ2-1	TRBV6-5
CAAESNYGYTF	TGTGCCGCCGAATCTAACTATGGCTACACCTTC	.	.	TRBJ1-2	TRBV19
CASSSDGLLYEQYF	TGTGCCAGCAGTTCCGACGGTCTACTATACGAGCAGTACTTC	.	.	TRBJ2-7	TRBV6-2/TRBV6-3
CSVRSGSDTEAFF	TGCAGCGTCCGATCAGGGTCGGACACTGAAGCTTTCTTT	.	.	TRBJ1-1	TRBV29-1
CASMGVKFTDTQYF	TGTGCCAGCATGGGGGTGAAGTTCACAGATACGCAGTATTTT	.	few	TRBJ2-3	TRBV6-5
CARSEGDTGELFF	TGTGCCCGCTCGGAGGGCGACACCGGGGAGCTGTTTTTT	.	.	TRBJ2-2	TRBV21-1
CAWSAGILEAFF	TGTGCCTGGAGTGCGGGCATTCTAGAAGCTTTCTTT	.	.	TRBJ1-1	TRBV30
CASSLRQGKGDTQYF	TGTGCCAGCAGCTTACGACAGGGTAAAGGAGATACGCAGTATTTT	TRBD1	.	TRBJ2-3	TRBV7-6
CASSKDGGDPYGYTF	TGTGCCAGCAGCAAAGATGGGGGGGACCCCTATGGCTACACCTTC	.	.	TRBJ1-2	TRBV21-1
CASRQGGNQPQHF	TGTGCCAGCAGACAGGGTGGAAATCAGCCCCAGCATTTT	.	.	TRBJ1-5	TRBV12-3/TRBV12-4
CATSESNQPQHF	TGTGCCACCAGCGAAAGCAATCAGCCCCAGCATTTT	.	.	TRBJ1-5	TRBV24-1
CASSERVVQGISGNTIYF	TGTGCCAGCAGTGAAAGGGTCGTTCAGGGAATCTCTGGAAACACCATATATTTT	.	.	TRBJ1-3	TRBV6-1
CASSLLSPTAETQYF	TGTGCCAGCAGCTTATTATCCCCCACCGCGGAGACCCAGTACTTC	.	.	TRBJ2-5	TRBV7-9
CASSLASYNEQFF	TGTGCCAGCAGCTTGGCCAGTTACAATGAGCAGTTCTTC	.	.	TRBJ2-1	TRBV5-6
CASSLTRDTQYF	TGTGCCAGCAGTCTAACTAGAGATACGCAGTATTTT	.	.	TRBJ2-3	TRBV27
CASSSRDEQFF	TGTGCCAGCAGTTCCCGAGATGAGCAGTTCTTC	.	once	TRBJ2-1	TRBV12-3/TRBV12-4
CASTPGTRAYEQYF	TGTGCCAGCACACCCGGGACAAGGGCCTACGAGCAGTACTTC	.	.	TRBJ2-7	TRBV28
CASSLNTEAFF	TGTGCCAGCAGTCTCAACACTGAAGCTTTCTTT	.	.	TRBJ1-1	TRBV7-9
CASRPPLTGPTEAFF	TGTGCCAGCAGACCGCCCCTCACGGGTCCCACTGAAGCTTTCTTT	.	.	TRBJ1-1	TRBV6-6
CASSWGDRSNYGYTF	TGTGCCAGCAGCTGGGGGGACAGATCTAACTATGGCTACACCTTC	TRBD1	.	TRBJ1-2	TRBV5-6
CASSPGTGGTEAFF	TGTGCCAGCAGCCCCGGGACAGGGGGGACTGAAGCTTTCTTT	TRBD1	.	TRBJ1-1	TRBV3-1/TRBV3-2
CASSRGTDTQYF	TGTGCCAGCAGCAGGGGAACAGATACGCAGTATTTT	.	.	TRBJ2-3	TRBV2
CASSPKTGDYGYTF	TGTGCCAGCTCACCCAAGACAGGGGACTATGGCTACACCTTC	TRBD1	.	TRBJ1-2	TRBV18
CASSTTVGSYEQYF	TGTGCCAGCAGTACGACAGTGGGATCCTACGAGCAGTACTTC	.	.	TRBJ2-7	TRBV6-5
CASESTDTQYF	TGTGCCAGTGAGTCGACAGATACGCAGTATTTT	.	.	TRBJ2-3	TRBV2
CASSRRQETQYF	TGTGCCAGCAGCCGAAGGCAAGAGACCCAGTACTTC	.	.	TRBJ2-5	TRBV7-9
CASRKPGGTGFRYEQYF	TGTGCCAGCAGAAAACCGGGAGGGACAGGGTTCCGGTACGAGCAGTACTTC	.	once	TRBJ2-7	TRBV28
CATSGFPQSTGELFF	TGTGCCACCAGTGGCTTTCCCCAAAGTACCGGGGAGCTGTTTTTT	.	.	TRBJ2-2	TRBV24-1
CASSVEGGKDEKLFF	TGTGCCAGCAGCGTAGAAGGAGGGAAAGACGAAAAACTGTTTTTT	.	many	TRBJ1-4	TRBV9
CASSLIGGRAEETQYF	TGTGCCAGCAGCTTAATCGGCGGGAGGGCCGAAGAGACCCAGTACTTC	TRBD2	.	TRBJ2-5	TRBV7-2
CAISRTSGSGDTQYF	TGTGCCATCAGTCGGACTAGCGGGAGCGGGGATACGCAGTATTTT	TRBD2	.	TRBJ2-3	TRBV10-3
CASSLDTQYF	TGTGCCAGCAGTTTGGATACGCAGTATTTT	.	.	TRBJ2-3	TRBV12-3/TRBV12-4
CASSLATGTVHGYTF	TGTGCCAGCAGCTTAGCGACAGGGACAGTGCATGGCTACACCTTC	TRBD1	.	TRBJ1-2	TRBV7-2
CASRPQGARDTEAFF	TGCGCCAGCAGACCACAGGGGGCGCGGGACACTGAAGCTTTCTTT	TRBD1	.	TRBJ1-1	TRBV23-1
CASSPSQGAGGNEQFF	TGTGCCAGTAGCCCCAGTCAGGGAGCGGGAGGTAATGAGCAGTTCTTC	TRBD2	.	TRBJ2-1	TRBV19
CASSPVGFVDEQFF	TGTGCCAGCAGCCCCGTGGGATTCGTCGATGAGCAGTTCTTC	.	.	TRBJ2-1	TRBV7-9
CASSPSGTGGKNIQYF	TGTGCCAGCAGTCCGAGTGGAACGGGAGGCAAAAACATTCAGTACTTC	TRBD2	.	TRBJ2-4	TRBV4-2
CASSSKGRLTWGYGYTF	TGTGCCAGCAGCTCCAAGGGACGCCTTACATGGGGCTATGGCTACACCTTC	.	.	TRBJ1-2	TRBV11-2
CASSAGYGYTF	TGTGCCAGCAGTGCTGGGTATGGCTACACCTTC	.	.	TRBJ1-2	TRBV2